Each of the 13 T cell receptor beta chains below was sequenced from the same sample in a study of blood T cell repertoires in COVID-19. Profiling relied on immunoSEQ multiplex PCR, and the TCRdb table lists in-frame clones only, not all of them. Of about 210,000 clones listed, 65% to 90% were seen once; the top ten hold 8.5% to 10%. The source material was PBMCs or T cells enriched from blood (not recorded which). All receptors come from a woman aged 45-65 years with acute COVID-19.

This clone was seen once. The rearrangement joins TRBV2 to TRBJ2-3; tentative D call: TRBD2 (5 bases). CDR3 length: 13 amino acids. V lost 8 bases to trimming and J lost 2 bases, with 11 bases between them. Looked up from germline, CDR1 is SNHLY and CDR2 is FYNNEI. CDR3: CASLVRATDTQYF. In DNA, the CDR3 is TGTGCCAGCCTGGTGCGGGCCACAGATACGCAGTATTTT.

The chain couples TRBV3-1 (or the pseudogene TRBV3-2) to TRBJ2-3; 15 bases match TRBD2. The J segment lost 0 bases and the V segment lost 1 base, leaving 8 bases of the junction unmatched. The V gene's germline CDR1 is LGHDT and CDR2 YNNKEL (reference sequence). This CDR3 is built from 20 residues. CDR3 bases: TGTGCCAGCAGCCAAGGGACTAGCGGGGGGGTTTTAACTAGCACAGATACGCAGTATTTT. Its protein is CASSQGTSGGVLTSTDTQYF.

The V gene is TRBV12-3 or TRBV12-4, the J gene TRBJ1-1, with D maybe TRBD1 (6 bases). This CDR3 spans 13 amino acids. Trimming took 6 bases from V and 7 from J, leaving 15 bases between them. Written as DNA, the CDR3 is TGTGCCAGCAGGAGACAGGTTACAGGTGAAGCTTTCTTT. Translation gives CASRRQVTGEAFF.

J is TRBJ1-1 and V is TRBV20-1; unclear D gene. This CDR3 has 11 amino acids. In germline, CDR1 is DFQATT, CDR2 SNEGSKA (reference sequence). The V end lost 3 bases, the J end lost 7 bases, and 9 bases lay between the germline ends. CDR3 sequence (DNA): TGCAGTGCTAGTATGGCAATTGAAGCTTTCTTT. It codes for CSASMAIEAFF.

In nucleotides, the CDR3 is TGTGCCAGCAGCTTGAGTCAGGGAATCTACGAGCAGTACTTC. Protein sequence: CASSLSQGIYEQYF. This chain uses TRBV7-9 with TRBJ2-7; D might be TRBD1 (5 bases). Between the trimmed V and J ends, which lost 3 bases and 3 bases, there was a span of 12 bases. Germline values: CDR1 SEHNR, CDR2 FQNEAQ (reference sequence). The CDR3 consists of 14 residues.

The V gene is TRBV10-3, the J gene TRBJ1-1, with D perhaps matching TRBD1 (5 bases). The V and J ends lost 10 bases and 1 base respectively, with 13 bases between them. Germline assignment: CDR1 ENHRY and CDR2 SYGVKD. The CDR3 spans 13 residues. The CDR3 region is CATSGGWNTEAFF. The CDR3 DNA is TGTGCCACCTCGGGGGGTTGGAACACTGAAGCTTTCTTT.

The chain recombines TRBV4-3 with TRBJ2-7; 7 bases are shared with TRBD1. CDR3 length equals 15 residues. The germline V gene has CDR1 LGHNA and CDR2 YSLEER. V lost 3 bases, J lost 0 bases, and 5 bases stayed unmatched. This CDR3 reads CASSQDRLASYEQYF. CDR3 nucleotides: TGCGCCAGCAGCCAGGACAGGTTGGCCTCCTACGAGCAGTACTTC.

The V gene is TRBV27, the J gene TRBJ1-5; maybe TRBD1 (6 bases). CDR1 is MNHEY, CDR2 SMNVEV, per germline (reference sequence). Trimming took off 3 bases at V and 1 base at J, with 7 bases between the two ends. The CDR3 has 14 residues. CDR3 sequence reads: CASSFQGSNQPQHF. The CDR3 nucleotides are TGTGCCAGCAGTTTTCAGGGGAGCAATCAGCCCCAGCATTTT.

CDR3 region: CASSQGRTEAFF. The CDR3 nucleotides are TGTGCCAGCAGCCAAGGGCGGACTGAAGCTTTCTTT. The chain carries TRBV3-1 (or the pseudogene TRBV3-2) and TRBJ1-1, with unresolved D. V lost 1 base and J lost 5, with 5 bases in between. Germline CDR1 is LGHDT and CDR2 is YNNKEL (reference sequence). The CDR3 is 12 residues long.

In this sample, this clone turned up a few times. V gene TRBV19 combines with J gene TRBJ1-1; TRBD1 agrees at 7 bases. The V and J ends lost 1 base and 4 bases, in that order; junction bases with no gene match: 6. The CDR3 runs to 15 residues. Germline V gives CDR1 LNHDA, CDR2 SQIVND (reference sequence). The CDR3 here is CASSIAPGGGTEAFF. The DNA for the CDR3 is TGTGCCAGTAGTATAGCTCCAGGGGGTGGCACTGAAGCTTTCTTT.

The sample holds a few counts of this clone. V usage is TRBV6-5 and J usage is TRBJ1-1; TRBD1 might be the D (5 bases). Germline V gene data show CDR1 as MNHEY and CDR2 as SVGAGI. V gave up 5 bases and J gave up 5 bases, with 18 bases separating them. CDR3 length equals 15 residues. CDR3 nucleotide sequence: TGTGCCAGCAGTCATCCCGGGACTCGAAGGACTGAAGCTTTCTTT. This encodes CASSHPGTRRTEAFF.

This chain links TRBV15 with TRBJ1-2, with unresolved D. Germline V CDR1 and CDR2: LNHNV, YYDKDF (reference sequence). The germline V and J ends were trimmed by 0 bases and 4 bases, with 6 bases remaining between them. The CDR3 has 13 amino acids. The CDR3 sequence is CATSRENFYGYTF. DNA of the CDR3: TGTGCCACCAGCAGAGAAAACTTCTATGGCTACACCTTC.

V gene TRBV4-3 combines with J gene TRBJ1-3; D not resolved. The CDR3 has 16 amino acids. Trimming removed 0 bases at V and 0 bases at J, with 9 bases between. In germline, CDR1 is LGHNA, CDR2 YSLEER. CDR3 in amino acids: CASSQDIRGSGNTIYF. CDR3 coding DNA: TGCGCCAGCAGCCAAGATATCCGGGGCTCTGGAAACACCATATATTTT.